This is a list of T cell receptor beta chains from one sample in a study of blood T cells in healthy people across ages. MiXCR, run by TCRdb on the 5' RACE reads, gives a single entry per CDR3 protein. The sample includes about 1,500,000 distinct CDR3 sequences, 42% seen only once; the top ten take 7% to 9%. Sequenced: blood. Every receptor here comes from a woman under 30 in good health. Each CDR3 is given with its conserved first and last residue. A D gene is named only where the DNA matches it firmly. Not every row has a clone size; where given, it reads once, few, many or a size class.

J	D	V	size	length	DNA	CDR3
TRBJ1-2	.	TRBV2	.	15	TGTGCCAGCAGTGTTATAGCGGCGTCGGGCAGGGGCTACACCTTC	CASSVIAASGRGYTF
TRBJ1-2	.	TRBV10-2	.	12	TGCGCCAGCAGTGACAACAACTATGGCTACACCTTC	CASSDNNYGYTF
TRBJ2-3	TRBD2	TRBV5-1	.	15	TGCGCCAGCCGGACTAGCGGTCTTGCATCCGATACGCAGTATTTT	CASRTSGLASDTQYF
TRBJ1-1	.	TRBV15	.	17	TGTGCCACCAGCAGGGCATTTAGGACAGACATGAACACTGAAGCTTTCTTT	CATSRAFRTDMNTEAFF
TRBJ2-1	.	TRBV7-9	few	12	TGTGCCAGCAGCAGGGACGACAATGAGCAGTTCTTC	CASSRDDNEQFF
TRBJ2-5	.	TRBV20-1	few	13	TGCAGTGCTGTTGGGGGGGCAAGGGAGACCCAGTACTTC	CSAVGGARETQYF
TRBJ2-7	TRBD1	TRBV30	.	14	TGTGCCTGGACCCCAGGACAGGCGTCCTACGAGCAGTACTTC	CAWTPGQASYEQYF
TRBJ1-2	.	TRBV6-5	.	17	TGTGCCAGCAGTTACACAGCCGTGGGGGGGCGAGCCTATGGCTACACCTTC	CASSYTAVGGRAYGYTF
TRBJ2-1	.	TRBV12-3/TRBV12-4	few	16	TGTGCCAGCAGGCCGGGGCGGATACGGACCTACAATGAGCAGTTCTTC	CASRPGRIRTYNEQFF
TRBJ2-2	TRBD2	TRBV12-3/TRBV12-4	.	17	TGTGCCAGCAGGCGATCCTGGACTAGTACGAACACCGGGGAGCTGTTTTTT	CASRRSWTSTNTGELFF
TRBJ2-5	TRBD2	TRBV13	.	15	TGTGCCAGCAGCTCGAGCGGGAAGTTCCAAGAGACCCAGTACTTC	CASSSSGKFQETQYF
TRBJ1-1	.	TRBV29-1	.	12	TGCAGCGCGCAGGGTGGGAACACTGAAGCTTTCTTT	CSAQGGNTEAFF
TRBJ2-4	TRBD1	TRBV6-6	.	15	TGTGCCAGCAGTTATTCAACAGGGGGCACATACAAGCAGTACTTC	CASSYSTGGTYKQYF
TRBJ2-5	.	TRBV7-2	.	15	TGTGCCAGCAGCTTAGGAAGCCCAGGGATTGGGACCCAGTACTTC	CASSLGSPGIGTQYF
TRBJ2-7	.	TRBV7-9	.	15	TGTGCCAGCAGCCCCCGTGAAACTAGGCCCTACGAGCAGTACTTC	CASSPRETRPYEQYF
TRBJ2-5	.	TRBV4-1	.	13	TGCGCCAGCAGCCAAACGGTACTTGAGACCCAGTACTTC	CASSQTVLETQYF
TRBJ2-5	.	TRBV15	.	15	TGTGCCACCAGCAGAGATGCTGCGCCCAAAGAGACCCAGTACTTC	CATSRDAAPKETQYF
TRBJ2-1	.	TRBV18	.	15	TGTACCAGCTCACGTAGCCAGGGTACCTACAATGAGCAGTTCTTC	CTSSRSQGTYNEQFF
TRBJ1-5	.	TRBV5-1	.	15	TGCGCCAGCAGCTTGCTGGGGAGGGTAGACCAGCCCCAGCATTTT	CASSLLGRVDQPQHF
TRBJ1-5	.	TRBV28	.	14	TGTGCCATCGTGGGACACGGGAAGTCTCAGCCCCAGCATTTT	CAIVGHGKSQPQHF
TRBJ1-5	TRBD1	TRBV10-3	.	14	TGTGCCATCAGTGACGGGACAGGGAATCAGCCCCAGCATTTT	CAISDGTGNQPQHF
TRBJ2-6	.	TRBV28	few	16	TGTGCCAGCAGTTCCTTCCTCGGGTTCCGGGCCAACGTCCTGACTTTC	CASSSFLGFRANVLTF
TRBJ2-5	.	TRBV7-2	.	16	TGTGCCAGCAGCTTAGTGCTAGCGACGTACCAAGAGACCCAGTACTTC	CASSLVLATYQETQYF
TRBJ1-2	.	TRBV29-1	.	14	TGCAGCGTTGACGGGGACGGGATTTTCTATGGCTACACCTTC	CSVDGDGIFYGYTF
TRBJ1-2	.	TRBV29-1	few	12	TGCAGCGTTGACAGGTTCAACTATGGCTACACCTTC	CSVDRFNYGYTF
TRBJ1-2	.	TRBV18	.	15	TGTGCCAGCTCACCAATGGAGGGTCTAGGCTATGGCTACACCTTC	CASSPMEGLGYGYTF
TRBJ1-2	.	TRBV9	few	15	TGTGCCAGCAGCGTAGAAGACAGGCCTAACTATGGCTACACCTTC	CASSVEDRPNYGYTF
TRBJ2-5	.	TRBV5-1	.	16	TGCGCCAGCAGCCTGGGCCAACCTCCTCCACGGGAGACCCAGTACTTC	CASSLGQPPPRETQYF
TRBJ2-1	TRBD2	TRBV18	.	16	TGTGCCAGCTCACGGGGACTAGCGGGAGAGGTTGCTGAGCAGTTCTTC	CASSRGLAGEVAEQFF
TRBJ2-1	TRBD2	TRBV7-9	.	17	TGTGCCAGCAGCCCTCCCGTCAGTAGCGGGAGACGGAATGAGCAGTTCTTC	CASSPPVSSGRRNEQFF
TRBJ2-7	.	TRBV24-1	.	17	TGTGCCACCAGTGCTCCGCGGAAGGCAGGGAGCTACAATGAGCAGTACTTC	CATSAPRKAGSYNEQYF
TRBJ2-1	.	TRBV24-1	.	16	TGTGCCACCAGTGACCGCTCAGGGAGCTCCTACAATGAGCAGTTCTTC	CATSDRSGSSYNEQFF
TRBJ2-7	TRBD2	TRBV7-2	.	16	TGTGCCAGCAGCCGCTACGGACTAGCGGGGGCCTACGAGCAGTACTTC	CASSRYGLAGAYEQYF
TRBJ2-1	TRBD2	TRBV4-2	once	15	TGTGCCAGCAGACCTTCTAGCGGACCCTACAATGAGCAGTTCTTC	CASRPSSGPYNEQFF
TRBJ2-7	.	TRBV28	.	15	TGTGCCAGCAGTCCGGGCCCGAGGAGCTCCTACGAGCAGTACTTC	CASSPGPRSSYEQYF
TRBJ2-7	.	TRBV11-2	.	14	TGTGCCAGCAGCCCCGGGTTCAGTTTTTACGAGCAGTACTTC	CASSPGFSFYEQYF
TRBJ1-2	.	TRBV11-2	few	13	TGTGCCAGCAGCCCCCAGAGGGGCTATGGCTACACCTTC	CASSPQRGYGYTF
TRBJ2-1	TRBD2	TRBV7-6	.	16	TGTGCCAGCGTGAACCGGACTAGCGGGCGCCACAATGAGCAGTTCTTC	CASVNRTSGRHNEQFF
TRBJ1-2	.	TRBV5-1	.	14	TGCGCCAGCAGCCTTGACAGCCTCAACTATGGCTACACCTTC	CASSLDSLNYGYTF
TRBJ2-7	TRBD2	TRBV20-1	few	13	TGCAGTGCTGATAGCGGGAGCTCCTACAAGCAGTACTTC	CSADSGSSYKQYF
TRBJ1-1	.	TRBV15	.	14	TGTGCCACCAGCCGAAAAATGGAGACCACTGAAGCTTTCTTT	CATSRKMETTEAFF
TRBJ1-2	.	TRBV12-5	.	15	TGTGCTAGTGGTGGGGGGCCTTCTGGGGCGCTTGGCTACACCTTC	CASGGGPSGALGYTF
TRBJ1-2	.	TRBV19	.	12	TGTGCCAGTGAGGGGTTTCTACATGGCTACACCTTC	CASEGFLHGYTF
TRBJ1-6	TRBD1	TRBV11-2	.	15	TGTGCCAGCAGCATAGCCGGACAGGCGAATTCACCCCTCCACTTT	CASSIAGQANSPLHF
TRBJ2-1	.	TRBV20-1	.	16	TGCAGTGCTAGAGACACAGGGTCATTATCCTACAATGAGCAGTTCTTC	CSARDTGSLSYNEQFF
TRBJ1-1	TRBD1	TRBV7-9	.	14	TGTGCCAGCAGCTCTAACAGGGGGATCCCTGAAGCTTTCTTT	CASSSNRGIPEAFF
TRBJ2-3	.	TRBV20-1	few	14	TGCAGTGCTAGCACAGGGTACAACACAGATACGCAGTATTTT	CSASTGYNTDTQYF
TRBJ1-1	TRBD1	TRBV3-1	.	14	TGTGCCAGCAGCCAACCGGGACAGGGCGGTTGGGCTTTCTTT	CASSQPGQGGWAFF
TRBJ1-5	.	TRBV20-1	.	13	TGCAGTGCTTCGAGGGAGGAGGATCAGCCCCAGCATTTT	CSASREEDQPQHF
TRBJ2-1	TRBD2	TRBV20-1	few	15	TGCAGTGCTAGAGGGGGGGTAGCGGGAGTTTATGAGCAGTTCTTC	CSARGGVAGVYEQFF
TRBJ2-1	.	TRBV27	.	15	TGTGCCAGCAGTTTTAACGGAGGGTCGGAGGGTGAGCAGTTCTTC	CASSFNGGSEGEQFF
TRBJ2-7	TRBD2	TRBV11-2	.	14	TGTGCCAGCAGCCTGCGAGCGGGAGGCGGCGAGCAGTACTTC	CASSLRAGGGEQYF
TRBJ1-2	.	TRBV28	few	13	TGTGCCAGCAGTTTACCAGGGAGGGTAGGCTACACCTTC	CASSLPGRVGYTF
TRBJ2-7	.	TRBV6-6	few	13	TGTGCCAGCAGTCGGGACGTCTCCTACGAGCAGTACTTC	CASSRDVSYEQYF
TRBJ2-3	TRBD2	TRBV10-3	.	14	TGTGCCATCAGACGGGGAGGGGACACAGATACGCAGTATTTT	CAIRRGGDTDTQYF